One and the same sample provided the 21 T cell receptor beta chains below, sequenced in a study of blood T cell repertoires in COVID-19 (dated by TCRdb to the early 2020s). Library prep was done by the immunoSEQ multiplex PCR assay. The immuneACCESS repertoire file appears here via TCRdb, limited to in-frame rearrangements. These files lack a portion of the clones; in checked studies, under half of the deficit traces to unresolved V genes, and the cause of the others is not known. The sample includes approximately 500,000 clones, with approximately 83% observed a single time. Of the sample, roughly 3.1% falls within the top ten clones. The specimen sequenced was peripheral blood. The receptors derive from a human donor in a cohort sampled during active COVID-19.

The chain joins TRBV28 to TRBJ1-5, with 9 positions matching TRBD1. Per germline, CDR1 MDHEN and CDR2 SYDVKM. The CDR3 loop spans 15 amino acids. The junction had 4 bases not matched to a gene; V was cut back by 5 bases and J by 2 bases. The CDR3 nucleotides are TGTGCCAGCAGTACAGGGGGCATGGGCAATCAGCCCCAGCATTTT. Its protein product is CASSTGGMGNQPQHF. The variable domain in full, with the rest retrieved from reference TRBV28 and TRBJ1-5, is DVKVTQSSRYLVKRTGEKVFLECVQDMDHENMFWYRQDPGLGLRLIYFSYDVKMKEKGDIPEGYSVSREKKERFSLILESASTNQTSMYLCASSTGGMGNQPQHFGDGTRLSIL.

The chain is built from TRBV12-5 and TRBJ2-5, with 8 bases matching TRBD2. CDR1 is LGHNT, CDR2 FRNRAP, per germline. V lost 6 bases, J lost 4 bases, and 4 bases stayed unmatched. The CDR3 totals 13 residues. As DNA, the CDR3 is TGTGCTAGTGGGGACAGCGGGAGAGAGACCCAGTACTTC. Amino acids: CASGDSGRETQYF.

The V call is TRBV24-1, the J call TRBJ2-2, with 10 bases matching TRBD2. The V gene's germline CDR1 is KGHDR and CDR2 SFDVKD. The CDR3 has 16 residues. Germline trimming cut 4 bases from V and 2 bases from J; bases unmatched to any gene: 3. The chain's CDR3 is CATSDRTSGNTGELFF. The CDR3 nucleotides read TGTGCCACCAGTGACCGGACTAGCGGAAACACCGGGGAGCTGTTTTTT.

This clone was recorded once. The J gene is TRBJ2-1, the V gene TRBV5-4; TRBD1 matches at 12 bases. Looked up from germline, CDR1 is SGHNT and CDR2 is YYREEE (reference sequence). This CDR3 contains 16 residues. Trimming cost V 5 bases and J 8 bases; bases outside gene matches: 11. CDR3 nucleotides: TGTGCCAGCAGTCAAGGAGGGACAGGGGGCGGGCATGAGCAGTTCTTC. It translates to CASSQGGTGGGHEQFF.

The V call is TRBV5-4, the J call TRBJ1-2; 9 positions match TRBD1. Trimming cost V 3 bases and J 11 bases; bases outside gene matches: 14. The germline gives CDR1 SGHNT, CDR2 YYREEE (reference sequence). The CDR3 sequence is 15 residues long. The CDR3 sequence is CASSSGRDRDGRYTF. In DNA, the CDR3 is TGTGCCAGCAGCTCCGGACGGGACAGGGATGGGAGATACACCTTC.

With regard to this clone: The DNA is omitted, as the CDR3 cannot be located on it reliably, and the CDR3 follows TCRdb's listing. The chain has TRBV6-5 and TRBJ1-1; the D call of TRBD1 is as the table states it, not checked on the DNA. Looked up from germline, CDR1 is MNHEY and CDR2 is SVGAGI. The CDR3 is 15 residues long, ends included. The CDR3 spells CASSILGQGGTEAFF.

The chain combines TRBV18 with TRBJ2-7, with D hard to call. Germline V gene data show CDR1 as KGHSH and CDR2 as LQKENI. The length of the CDR3 is 15 residues. The ends were cut back, 2 bases at V and 0 bases at J, with 11 bases in the middle. The CDR3 region is CASSPGQVPSYEQYF. The CDR3 coding sequence is TGTGCCAGCTCACCAGGGCAGGTACCCTCCTACGAGCAGTACTTC.

The chain uses TRBV9 and TRBJ2-3, with 9 bases aligning to TRBD2. V trimming: 1 base; J trimming: 0 bases; junction bases outside the gene matches: 3. The CDR3 has 16 amino acids. The germline gives CDR1 SGDLS, CDR2 YYNGEE. Written as DNA, the CDR3 is TGTGCCAGCAGCGTATCTAGCGGGATAAGCACAGATACGCAGTATTTT. Translating gives CASSVSSGISTDTQYF.

This sequence joins TRBV5-1 and TRBJ2-1; D uncertain. This CDR3 region has 14 residues. Germline V gives CDR1 SGHRS, CDR2 YFSETQ. Trimming took 0 bases from V and 4 from J, leaving 8 bases between them. The DNA of the CDR3 is TGCGCCAGCAGCTTGGAAGGAGCTTACAATGAGCAGTTCTTC. It is translated as CASSLEGAYNEQFF.

In this sample, this clone turned up a few times. The chain has TRBV19 and TRBJ1-2; tentatively, D is TRBD1 (5 bases). The ends were cut back, 7 bases at V and 8 bases at J, with 20 bases in the middle. The CDR3 spans 14 residues. Germline loops: CDR1 LNHDA, CDR2 SQIVND (reference sequence). Here the CDR3 DNA reads TGTGCCAGTATCCCGCGTAGGGGTCTGTACGGCTACACCTTC. Amino acid sequence: CASIPRRGLYGYTF.

This clone was detected only once. The chain uses TRBV9 and TRBJ2-2; 10 bases map to TRBD2. Trimming cost V 1 base and J 3 bases; bases outside gene matches: 0. The CDR3 is 15 residues long. Germline V gene sequence: CDR1 SGDLS, CDR2 YYNGEE. The CDR3 DNA reads as TGTGCCAGCAGCGTACTAGCGGGGGACACCGGGGAGCTGTTTTTT. Translating it yields CASSVLAGDTGELFF.

This chain links TRBV9 with TRBJ2-3; 11 positions agree with TRBD1. Germline CDR1 and CDR2: SGDLS and YYNGEE. The CDR3 is made up of 16 amino acids. Trimming removed 0 bases from V and 5 bases from J; junction bases left unmatched: 5. The CDR3 DNA is TGTGCCAGCAGCGTAGTCGGGACAGGGGGATTAGATACGCAGTATTTT. This sequence encodes CASSVVGTGGLDTQYF. Complete variable domain (other parts from reference TRBV9 and TRBJ2-3): DSGVTQTPKHLITATGQRVTLRCSPRSGDLSVYWYQQSLDQGLQFLIQYYNGEERAKGNILERFSAQQFPDLHSELNLSSLELGDSALYFCASSVVGTGGLDTQYFGPGTRLTVL.

The rearrangement uses TRBV5-6 and TRBJ1-6; 7 nucleotides agree with TRBD1. CDR1 and CDR2 from the germline V gene are SGHDT and YYEEEE. The CDR3 runs to 15 residues. The trim removed 4 bases at V and 7 bases at J, leaving 8 bases unmatched. The CDR3, as DNA: TGTGCCAGCAGCCCTCCAGGGGGGTTAAATTCACCCCTCCACTTT. It translates to CASSPPGGLNSPLHF.

This clone was recorded once. The genes are TRBV6-6 and TRBJ1-3; 7 bases align to TRBD1. Germline V CDR1 and CDR2: MNHNY, SVGAGI (reference sequence). V shed 2 bases, J shed 0 bases, and the junction held 4 bases outside the gene matches. This CDR3 is built from 16 residues. CDR3 nucleotide sequence: TGTGCCAGCAGTTACGCGACAGGGTACTCTGGAAACACCATATATTTT. It specifies CASSYATGYSGNTIYF.

The chain carries TRBV10-3 and TRBJ2-3; 9 bases align to TRBD2. V was pared by 8 bases and J by 6 bases, with 12 bases of the junction left unmatched. The CDR3 is made up of 15 amino acids. Per germline, CDR1 ENHRY and CDR2 SYGVKD. CDR3 in DNA: TGTGCCATCGGATTTATTAGCGGGAGAGCTGATACGCAGTATTTT. Translation gives CAIGFISGRADTQYF.

V gene TRBV7-3 combines with J gene TRBJ2-2; 7 nucleotides line up with TRBD1. The CDR3 contains 17 residues. Germline V gene data show CDR1 as SGHTA and CDR2 as FQGTGA. V was clipped by 0 bases and J by 2 bases; unmatched bases: 6. The CDR3 sequence: CASSLTSTGPNTGELFF. In DNA form, the CDR3 reads TGTGCCAGCAGCTTAACTTCGACAGGGCCCAACACCGGGGAGCTGTTTTTT. The variable domain in full, completed from reference TRBV7-3 and TRBJ2-2, reads GAGVSQTPSNKVTEKGKYVELRCDPISGHTALYWYRQSLGQGPEFLIYFQGTGAADDSGLPNDRFFAVRPEGSVSTLKIQRTERGDSAVYLCASSLTSTGPNTGELFFGEGSRLTVL.

CDR3 loop: CAWSATGNQPQHF. The CDR3 coding sequence is TGTGCCTGGAGCGCGACAGGCAATCAGCCCCAGCATTTT. The V call is TRBV30, the J call TRBJ1-5, with a tentative D call TRBD1 (5 bases). Germline V gene sequence: CDR1 GTSNPN, CDR2 SVGIG (reference sequence). V shed 3 bases and J shed 2 bases, with 8 bases lying between them. This CDR3 is 13 amino acids long.

The chain carries TRBV15 and TRBJ2-1; TRBD2 agrees at 15 bases. J gave up 4 bases and V 4 bases, and 2 bases lay outside the gene matches. This CDR3 is built from 16 residues. Per the germline V gene, CDR1 is LNHNV and CDR2 is YYDKDF (reference sequence). CDR3 protein: CATSKGLAGGYNEQFF. CDR3 DNA sequence: TGTGCCACCAGCAAAGGACTAGCGGGAGGGTACAATGAGCAGTTCTTC.

This clone has only one observation. This rearrangement joins TRBV19 to TRBJ2-1; 10 bases agree with TRBD2. Per germline, CDR1 LNHDA and CDR2 SQIVND (reference sequence). CDR3 size: 16 residues. The trim removed 3 bases at V and 8 bases at J, leaving 10 bases unmatched. CDR3 bases: TGTGCCAGTAGTATTTTAGGCCTAGCGGGAGTGGATGAGCAGTTCTTC. It codes for CASSILGLAGVDEQFF. The entire variable domain, with the rest obtained from reference TRBV19 and TRBJ2-1, is as follows: DGGITQSPKYLFRKEGQNVTLSCEQNLNHDAMYWYRQDPGQGLRLIYYSQIVNDFQKGDIAEGYSVSREKKESFPLTVTSAQKNPTAFYLCASSILGLAGVDEQFFGPGTRLTVL.

Regarding this clone: Other DNA sequences of this sample code for an identical CDR3. The chain couples TRBV18 to TRBJ1-1, with D possibly being TRBD1 (6 bases). Germline V gene data show CDR1 as KGHSH and CDR2 as LQKENI. Trimming shortened V by 3 bases and J by 2 bases, and 7 bases separated the two germline ends. The CDR3 runs to 13 residues. CDR3 DNA sequence: TGTGCCAGCTCACCGACAGGCAACACTGAAGCTTTCTTT. This translates into CASSPTGNTEAFF.

The chain carries TRBV3-1 (or the pseudogene TRBV3-2) and TRBJ2-2; 7 bases match TRBD2. The CDR3 extends over 14 amino acids. Trimming cost V 1 base and J 5 bases; bases outside gene matches: 1. CDR1 is LGHDT and CDR2 is YNNKEL in the germline V gene (reference sequence). This chain's CDR3 is CASSQAAGTGELFF. In nucleotides, the CDR3 is TGTGCCAGCAGCCAAGCAGCGGGGACCGGGGAGCTGTTTTTT.